A selection of T cell receptor beta chains follows, all from one sample in a study of blood T cell repertoires in COVID-19. Using immunoSEQ multiplex PCR, the repertoire was profiled, and TCRdb retains in-frame clones only, with some absent. The profile shows about 100,000 clones, roughly 84% of them singletons. Sequenced: peripheral blood. The receptors were gathered from a human donor in a cohort sampled during active COVID-19. The CDR3 runs from the conserved cysteine through the conserved F or W. D genes are given only for firm matches. The size field is filled for only some rows; it gives once, few, many or a size class.

CDR3nt: TGTGCCAGCAGTTTATCAGGGGACTATGGCTACACCTTC
CDR3aa: CASSLSGDYGYTF
abundance: NA
v_gene: TRBV27
j_gene: TRBJ1-2
d_gene: NA

CDR3nt: TGTGCCAGCTGGGGGACTAGCGGGAGGAGTTACGAGCAGTACTTC
CDR3aa: CASWGTSGRSYEQYF
abundance: NA
v_gene: TRBV2
j_gene: TRBJ2-7
d_gene: TRBD2

CDR3nt: TGTGCCAGCAGTTACGACAGGGGGCGAGATAATTCACCCCTCCACTTT
CDR3aa: CASSYDRGRDNSPLHF
abundance: NA
v_gene: TRBV6-5
j_gene: TRBJ1-6
d_gene: TRBD1

CDR3nt: TGTGCCAGCAGTTTATCGTCAATGAATCAGCCCCAGCATTTT
CDR3aa: CASSLSSMNQPQHF
abundance: NA
v_gene: TRBV27
j_gene: TRBJ1-5
d_gene: NA

CDR3nt: TGTGCCAGCAGCTCGGGACAGGGGTACGAGCAGTACTTC
CDR3aa: CASSSGQGYEQYF
abundance: few
v_gene: TRBV11-3
j_gene: TRBJ2-7
d_gene: TRBD1

CDR3nt: TGTGCCAGCAGGAGACAGGGCCCTTGGGATGGCTACACCTTC
CDR3aa: CASRRQGPWDGYTF
abundance: NA
v_gene: TRBV2
j_gene: TRBJ1-2
d_gene: TRBD1

CDR3nt: TGTGCCAGCACCCCCGGGGGGGTAGCGGGCGCCGGGGAGCTGTTTTTT
CDR3aa: CASTPGGVAGAGELFF
abundance: once
v_gene: TRBV7-2
j_gene: TRBJ2-2
d_gene: TRBD2

CDR3nt: TGTGCCAGCAGTGGGAGACTAGCGGGACACACAGATACGCAGTATTTT
CDR3aa: CASSGRLAGHTDTQYF
abundance: NA
v_gene: TRBV6-1
j_gene: TRBJ2-3
d_gene: TRBD2

CDR3nt: TGCGCCAGCACTTGGGACAGGTTAAACACCGGGGAGCTGTTTTTT
CDR3aa: CASTWDRLNTGELFF
abundance: NA
v_gene: TRBV5-1
j_gene: TRBJ2-2
d_gene: TRBD1

CDR3nt: TGTGCCAGCAGCGTAGGGACAGATTTTGGCTACACCTTC
CDR3aa: CASSVGTDFGYTF
abundance: NA
v_gene: TRBV9
j_gene: TRBJ1-2
d_gene: NA

CDR3nt: TGTGCCAGCACCCAACAGGGTAGCACAGATACGCAGTATTTT
CDR3aa: CASTQQGSTDTQYF
abundance: NA
v_gene: TRBV7-9
j_gene: TRBJ2-3
d_gene: NA

CDR3nt: TGTGCCAGCAGCAAATGGTGCTGGGCTGGGTGGGGTGGTAGCGGGAGGGCCCGGGAGACCCAGTACTTC
CDR3aa: CASSKWCWAGWGGSGRARETQYF
abundance: NA
v_gene: TRBV21-1
j_gene: TRBJ2-5
d_gene: NA

CDR3nt: TGTGCCAGCAGTAAGGGACTAGCGGAGAACAATGAGCAGTTCTTC
CDR3aa: CASSKGLAENNEQFF
abundance: NA
v_gene: TRBV5-4
j_gene: TRBJ2-1
d_gene: TRBD2

CDR3nt: TGTGCCAGCGGCCCAGCGCACACTGAAGCTTTCTTT
CDR3aa: CASGPAHTEAFF
abundance: NA
v_gene: TRBV6-2/TRBV6-3
j_gene: TRBJ1-1
d_gene: NA

CDR3nt: TGTGCCAGCAGTGATTCTAGCGGTTATACGCAGTATTTT
CDR3aa: CASSDSSGYTQYF
abundance: once
v_gene: TRBV6-1
j_gene: TRBJ2-3
d_gene: TRBD2

CDR3nt: TGTGCCAGCTCACCACCCGTTACAGATACGCAGTATTTT
CDR3aa: CASSPPVTDTQYF
abundance: NA
v_gene: TRBV18
j_gene: TRBJ2-3
d_gene: NA

CDR3nt: TGTGCCAGCAGCTTCCAGCGGGGGGGCCTGCGAGAGACCCAGTACTTC
CDR3aa: CASSFQRGGLRETQYF
abundance: NA
v_gene: TRBV7-8
j_gene: TRBJ2-5
d_gene: TRBD2

CDR3nt: TGTGCCAGCAGGCCCGACAGTAACTATGGCTACACCTTC
CDR3aa: CASRPDSNYGYTF
abundance: NA
v_gene: TRBV2
j_gene: TRBJ1-2
d_gene: NA

CDR3nt: TGTGCCAGCCGAAGGGGTCGGAACACCGGGGAGCTGTTTTTT
CDR3aa: CASRRGRNTGELFF
abundance: NA
v_gene: TRBV11-3
j_gene: TRBJ2-2
d_gene: NA

CDR3nt: TGTGCCAGCAGCGTCCTCCTATTGAGCGGGGCCTACGAGCAGTACTTC
CDR3aa: CASSVLLLSGAYEQYF
abundance: NA
v_gene: TRBV7-8
j_gene: TRBJ2-7
d_gene: TRBD2

CDR3nt: TGTGCCAGCAGCTCTAAATACAGTTACTCCTACGAGCAGTACTTC
CDR3aa: CASSSKYSYSYEQYF
abundance: NA
v_gene: TRBV7-9
j_gene: TRBJ2-7
d_gene: NA

CDR3nt: TGCAGTGCTAGTGGGGGACAGGGGCGGGATGAAAAACTGTTTTTT
CDR3aa: CSASGGQGRDEKLFF
abundance: NA
v_gene: TRBV20-1
j_gene: TRBJ1-4
d_gene: TRBD1

CDR3nt: TGTGCCAGCAGTGAAGCGAGGGGGCGAGGTCGACAAGAGACCCAGTACTTC
CDR3aa: CASSEARGRGRQETQYF
abundance: NA
v_gene: TRBV6-1
j_gene: TRBJ2-5
d_gene: TRBD1

CDR3nt: TGTGCCAGCAGTTCTTCCTACGAGCAGTACTTC
CDR3aa: CASSSSYEQYF
abundance: few
v_gene: TRBV5-4
j_gene: TRBJ2-7
d_gene: NA

CDR3nt: TGTGCCAGCAGCGTACAGGGGACCACTGAAGCTTTCTTT
CDR3aa: CASSVQGTTEAFF
abundance: once
v_gene: TRBV6-6
j_gene: TRBJ1-1
d_gene: TRBD1

CDR3nt: TGTGCCAGTAGTATACCAGGGAACCAGCCCCAGCATTTT
CDR3aa: CASSIPGNQPQHF
abundance: NA
v_gene: TRBV19
j_gene: TRBJ1-5
d_gene: NA

CDR3nt: TGTGCCAGCAGCCGCAGGGGTGTGGGGTCCTACGAGCAGTACTTC
CDR3aa: CASSRRGVGSYEQYF
abundance: NA
v_gene: TRBV27
j_gene: TRBJ2-7
d_gene: NA

CDR3nt: TGCAGCGTTGTCCCCCAACATAACGAGCAGTACTTC
CDR3aa: CSVVPQHNEQYF
abundance: NA
v_gene: TRBV29-1
j_gene: TRBJ2-7
d_gene: NA

CDR3nt: TGTGCCAGCAGCACCCGGGGGGTTGAGACCCAGTACTTC
CDR3aa: CASSTRGVETQYF
abundance: NA
v_gene: TRBV12-3/TRBV12-4
j_gene: TRBJ2-5
d_gene: TRBD2

CDR3nt: TGTGCCAGCAGCCAAGGCCTGATTCAGGGTCTGGATGGCTACACCTTC
CDR3aa: CASSQGLIQGLDGYTF
abundance: NA
v_gene: TRBV3-1/TRBV3-2
j_gene: TRBJ1-2
d_gene: NA

CDR3nt: TGTGCCAGCTCACCAGGGACAGGGATTGGAACTAATGAAAAACTGTTTTTT
CDR3aa: CASSPGTGIGTNEKLFF
abundance: NA
v_gene: TRBV18
j_gene: TRBJ1-4
d_gene: TRBD1

CDR3nt: TGTGCCAGCGCGGGAGTAATGAATGAGCAGTTCTTC
CDR3aa: CASAGVMNEQFF
abundance: NA
v_gene: TRBV6-5
j_gene: TRBJ2-1
d_gene: TRBD2

CDR3nt: TGTGCCAGCAGCTCATCTCCCGGGACAGGGGTCGAAAAACTGTTTTTT
CDR3aa: CASSSSPGTGVEKLFF
abundance: NA
v_gene: TRBV9
j_gene: TRBJ1-4
d_gene: TRBD1

CDR3nt: TGCGCCAGCAGCTTGACAGGGCACGAGCAGTACTTC
CDR3aa: CASSLTGHEQYF
abundance: NA
v_gene: TRBV5-1
j_gene: TRBJ2-7
d_gene: NA

CDR3nt: TGTGCCAGTAGTATTAGGCCACAGGGGGCACGGAATGAGCAGTTCTTC
CDR3aa: CASSIRPQGARNEQFF
abundance: NA
v_gene: TRBV19
j_gene: TRBJ2-1
d_gene: TRBD1

CDR3nt: TGTGCCAGCAGTGGTTACCGGGACAGGGATTCCTATGGCTACACCTTC
CDR3aa: CASSGYRDRDSYGYTF
abundance: NA
v_gene: TRBV6-1
j_gene: TRBJ1-2
d_gene: TRBD1

CDR3nt: TGTGCCAGCAGCACCCCGAACAGTAACTATGGCTACACCTTC
CDR3aa: CASSTPNSNYGYTF
abundance: NA
v_gene: TRBV9
j_gene: TRBJ1-2
d_gene: NA

CDR3nt: TGTGCCATCAGCCGACTAGCGGGAGAATCAGGGGAGCAGTACTTC
CDR3aa: CAISRLAGESGEQYF
abundance: NA
v_gene: TRBV10-3
j_gene: TRBJ2-7
d_gene: TRBD2

CDR3nt: TGTGCCAGCAGCTTCCGACAGAGCTCCTACAATGAGCAGTTCTTC
CDR3aa: CASSFRQSSYNEQFF
abundance: once
v_gene: TRBV7-2
j_gene: TRBJ2-1
d_gene: NA

CDR3nt: TGTGCCAGCAGCTTTAGCGCGCAGACCCAGTACTTC
CDR3aa: CASSFSAQTQYF
abundance: once
v_gene: TRBV5-8
j_gene: TRBJ2-5
d_gene: NA

CDR3nt: TGTGCCAGCAAAGGAAAAGACACAACTAATGAAAAACTGTTTTTT
CDR3aa: CASKGKDTTNEKLFF
abundance: NA
v_gene: TRBV6-5
j_gene: TRBJ1-4
d_gene: NA

CDR3nt: TGCAGTGCTACGCGAACGGGGGAGCAGTACTTC
CDR3aa: CSATRTGEQYF
abundance: NA
v_gene: TRBV20-1
j_gene: TRBJ2-7
d_gene: NA

CDR3nt: TGTGCCAGCAGCCCCTACCCTGGACAGGTTGCCGGCTACACCTTC
CDR3aa: CASSPYPGQVAGYTF
abundance: few
v_gene: TRBV7-2
j_gene: TRBJ1-2
d_gene: TRBD1

CDR3nt: TGTGCCAGCAGTGAATTAAGGACTAGCGGGAAGGATGAGCAGTTCTTC
CDR3aa: CASSELRTSGKDEQFF
abundance: NA
v_gene: TRBV6-1
j_gene: TRBJ2-1
d_gene: TRBD2

CDR3nt: TGTGCCAGTAGTATAGGAGGTGGGACTGAAGCTTTCTTT
CDR3aa: CASSIGGGTEAFF
abundance: NA
v_gene: TRBV19
j_gene: TRBJ1-1
d_gene: NA

CDR3nt: TGTGCCAGCAGCTTAGCGGGGACTAGCAGAGGCAATGAGCAGTTCTTC
CDR3aa: CASSLAGTSRGNEQFF
abundance: NA
v_gene: TRBV7-2
j_gene: TRBJ2-1
d_gene: TRBD2

CDR3nt: TGTGCCAGCAGCTACGACACGAGCTCCTACAATGAGCAGTTCTTC
CDR3aa: CASSYDTSSYNEQFF
abundance: NA
v_gene: TRBV7-9
j_gene: TRBJ2-1
d_gene: NA

CDR3nt: TGTGCCAGCAGTTACTCGACAGGGGTTAACATTCAGTACTTC
CDR3aa: CASSYSTGVNIQYF
abundance: NA
v_gene: TRBV6-2/TRBV6-3
j_gene: TRBJ2-4
d_gene: TRBD1

CDR3nt: TGTGCCAGCAGCCAAGATACTCCTAGCGGGGGGGCCGCCACCGGGGAGCTGTTTTTT
CDR3aa: CASSQDTPSGGAATGELFF
abundance: NA
v_gene: TRBV4-2
j_gene: TRBJ2-2
d_gene: TRBD2

CDR3nt: TGTGCCAGCAGACCCCAGGGGATGAACACTGAAGCTTTCTTT
CDR3aa: CASRPQGMNTEAFF
abundance: NA
v_gene: TRBV6-6
j_gene: TRBJ1-1
d_gene: NA

CDR3nt: TGTGCCAGCAGCCCGCGGGGGGGGCCCGGTTATGGCTACACCTTC
CDR3aa: CASSPRGGPGYGYTF
abundance: NA
v_gene: TRBV3-1/TRBV3-2
j_gene: TRBJ1-2
d_gene: NA

CDR3nt: TGTGCCAGCAGCGCAGAGCGAGGCGGGGCAGAGACCCAGTACTTC
CDR3aa: CASSAERGGAETQYF
abundance: NA
v_gene: TRBV7-6
j_gene: TRBJ2-5
d_gene: NA

CDR3nt: TGCGCCAGCAGCCAAGATCGGACAGACTTCTATGGCTACACCTTC
CDR3aa: CASSQDRTDFYGYTF
abundance: NA
v_gene: TRBV4-1
j_gene: TRBJ1-2
d_gene: NA

CDR3nt: TGTGCCAGCAAGGAGGATTTGGGGATCACCGGGGAGCTGTTTTTT
CDR3aa: CASKEDLGITGELFF
abundance: NA
v_gene: TRBV6-5
j_gene: TRBJ2-2
d_gene: NA

CDR3nt: TGTGCCAGCAGCTTGGTCCGGAGCACAGATACGCAGTATTTT
CDR3aa: CASSLVRSTDTQYF
abundance: NA
v_gene: TRBV5-4
j_gene: TRBJ2-3
d_gene: NA

CDR3nt: TGTGCCAGTAGTCCGAACCTACTTCATCAGCCCCAGCATTTT
CDR3aa: CASSPNLLHQPQHF
abundance: once
v_gene: TRBV19
j_gene: TRBJ1-5
d_gene: NA

CDR3nt: TGTGCCAGCAGCGCCCAGGGAACGGGACTAGCGCACAATGAGCAGTTCTTC
CDR3aa: CASSAQGTGLAHNEQFF
abundance: NA
v_gene: TRBV9
j_gene: TRBJ2-1
d_gene: TRBD2

CDR3nt: TGTGCCAGCAGCTTAGATCTGGGGCCGGGACAGGGCACAGATACGCAGTATTTT
CDR3aa: CASSLDLGPGQGTDTQYF
abundance: NA
v_gene: TRBV11-2
j_gene: TRBJ2-3
d_gene: TRBD1

CDR3nt: TGCGCCAGCAGCCAAGGACATCTAAATCAGCCCCAGCATTTT
CDR3aa: CASSQGHLNQPQHF
abundance: NA
v_gene: TRBV4-3
j_gene: TRBJ1-5
d_gene: NA

CDR3nt: TGTGCCAGCAGCCAGAGGGGAGGTTTCTCCTACAATGAGCAGTTCTTC
CDR3aa: CASSQRGGFSYNEQFF
abundance: NA
v_gene: TRBV11-2
j_gene: TRBJ2-1
d_gene: NA